Following are 8 T cell receptor beta chains from one sample sequenced in a study of neurological immune-mediated disorders (dated by TCRdb to the late 2010s). Library construction relied on 5' RACE. Sequencing relied on an Illumina HiSeq 2500. TCRdb ran its own pipeline on the public reads, namely fastp trimming at Q25 and MiXCR clone calling, and kept in-frame beta chains. Every distinct CDR3 protein forms one entry, paired with its most common genes and DNA. This sample comprises about 92,000 distinct CDR3 sequences, around 3.5% of them detected only once. The ten top clones hold 2.9% of the sample. The source material was PBMCs. Every receptor here comes from a woman aged 45-59 years with multiple sclerosis.

This clonotype was seen at least ten times. The gene calls are TRBV20-1 and TRBJ2-3; D is possibly TRBD2 (6 bases). Looked up from germline, CDR1 is DFQATT and CDR2 is SNEGSKA (reference sequence). Trimming stripped 4 bases from V and 6 bases from J, with 26 bases between. The CDR3 is 17 amino acids. CDR3 in amino acids: CSAIPIGFGGTQDTQYF. The CDR3 DNA is TGCAGTGCTATCCCTATAGGGTTTGGGGGGACCCAGGATACGCAGTATTTT.

This clonotype was found many times. The rearrangement uses TRBV6-2 or TRBV6-3 and TRBJ2-5, with D uncertain. The CDR3 spans 13 residues. CDR1 and CDR2 (germline): MNHEY, SVGEGT. V lost 4 bases and J lost 8, with 14 bases in between. CDR3 sequence reads: CASSSATPRTQYF. The CDR3 DNA sequence: TGTGCCAGCAGTTCCGCTACCCCGCGAACCCAGTACTTC.

This clonotype was seen ten or more times. The chain uses TRBV5-1 and TRBJ2-5, with D perhaps matching TRBD2 (5 bases). V was clipped by 0 bases and J by 4 bases, with 13 bases between them. CDR1 SGHRS and CDR2 YFSETQ come from the germline V gene. The CDR3 totals 15 residues. The CDR3 region is CASSLGVGRGETQYF. CDR3 nucleotides: TGCGCCAGCAGCTTGGGAGTGGGGAGAGGAGAGACCCAGTACTTC.

This clonotype was seen at least ten times. V usage is TRBV5-1 and J usage is TRBJ2-7; D possibly corresponds to TRBD2 (6 bases). Trimming left V 0 bases short and J 2 bases short, with 12 bases between. The CDR3 consists of 15 residues. Germline-derived CDR1 and CDR2 are SGHRS and YFSETQ. CDR3 in amino acids: CASSLDLSGPYEQYF. The CDR3 bases are TGCGCCAGCAGCTTGGATCTTAGCGGTCCCTACGAGCAGTACTTC.

This clonotype has ten or more counts. The gene calls are TRBV5-1 and TRBJ1-1; D is unclear. CDR3 length equals 13 residues. Germline values: CDR1 SGHRS, CDR2 YFSETQ. Trimming shortened V by 1 base and J by 1 base, and 5 bases separated the two germline ends. Written as DNA, the CDR3 is TGCGCCAGCAGCTTGAAGCAGAACACTGAAGCTTTCTTT. This sequence encodes CASSLKQNTEAFF.

This clonotype was seen a handful of times. This chain connects TRBV7-3 to TRBJ2-3, with D maybe TRBD2 (6 bases). CDR1 and CDR2 (germline): SGHTA, FQGTGA. The CDR3 contains 14 residues. V lost 5 bases and J lost 4, with 13 bases in between. CDR3 DNA sequence: TGTGCCAGCAGCCGGACTACCCCGCCAGATACGCAGTATTTT. It yields the protein CASSRTTPPDTQYF.

This clonotype was picked up many times. The V gene is TRBV20-1, the J gene TRBJ1-1, with a possible D match to TRBD1 (6 bases). CDR1 is DFQATT and CDR2 is SNEGSKA in the germline V gene (reference sequence). The CDR3 contains 13 residues. Trimming shortened V by 3 bases and J by 5 bases, and 13 bases separated the two germline ends. In DNA form, the CDR3 reads TGCAGTGCTAGGCGCCAACAGGGAACTGAAGCTTTCTTT. Translation gives CSARRQQGTEAFF.

This clonotype appeared many times. The chain carries TRBV12-3 or TRBV12-4 and TRBJ2-5; the D gene is possibly TRBD1 (6 bases). The CDR3 length is 13 residues. V was cut by 4 bases and J by 5 bases, with 11 bases left in between. The chain's CDR3 is CASSWGLGETQYF. CDR3 DNA: TGTGCCAGCAGTTGGGGGCTAGGGGAGACCCAGTACTTC.